These 28 T cell receptor beta chains share one sample of origin, sequenced in a study of chemoradiotherapy in HPV16-positive cancers. Sequenced by immunoSEQ multiplex PCR; TCRdb stores in-frame clones only, minus some. The profile shows around 23,000 clones, 70% to 90% of them singletons. Specimen: blood, collected from a patient who underwent chemoradiotherapy. These receptors were obtained from a human donor with HPV-associated anogenital cancer.

This chain joins TRBV9 and TRBJ2-2; D remains unclear. Per the germline V gene, CDR1 is SGDLS and CDR2 is YYNGEE. Trimming took 5 bases from V and 7 from J, leaving 12 bases between them. The CDR3 runs 13 residues. The CDR3 region is CASRRGEIGELFF. In DNA, the CDR3 is TGTGCCAGCAGGAGAGGCGAGATCGGGGAGCTGTTTTTT.

V is TRBV30 and J is TRBJ2-1, with TRBD2 identical over 9 bases. Germline V gives CDR1 GTSNPN, CDR2 SVGIG (reference sequence). V lost 5 bases and J lost 2; bases outside the gene matches: 10. This CDR3 has 16 residues. CDR3 residues: CAWDMGTSRAYNEQFF. CDR3 in DNA: TGTGCCTGGGATATGGGGACTAGCCGCGCCTACAATGAGCAGTTCTTC.

The rearrangement joins TRBV5-1 to TRBJ2-3, with D perhaps TRBD1 or TRBD2 (5 bases each). Trimming took off 2 bases at V and 5 bases at J, with 12 bases between the two ends. The CDR3 extends over 14 amino acids. Germline V gene sequence: CDR1 SGHRS, CDR2 YFSETQ. In DNA, the CDR3 is TGCGCCAGCAGCTTTCGGGACGGAGGAGATACGCAGTATTTT. It codes for CASSFRDGGDTQYF.

The CDR3 bases are TGTGCCAGCAGTACGATGAGGCAGCCCCAGCATTTT. Translation gives CASSTMRQPQHF. The J gene is TRBJ1-5, the V gene TRBV2; D unclear. Germline CDR1 and CDR2: SNHLY and FYNNEI. The CDR3 runs 12 residues. V was pared by 5 bases and J by 7 bases, with 9 bases between. Supplemented by reference TRBV2 and TRBJ1-5, the full variable domain reads EPEVTQTPSHQVTQMGQEVILRCVPISNHLYFYWYRQILGQKVEFLVSFYNNEISEKSEIFDDQFSVERPDGSNFTLKIRSTKLEDSAMYFCASSTMRQPQHFGDGTRLSIL.

The V gene is TRBV25-1, the J gene TRBJ2-5; D unclear. V shed 2 bases and J shed 5 bases, with 15 bases lying between them. The CDR3 extends over 15 amino acids. CDR1 is MGHDK, CDR2 SYGVNS, per germline. The CDR3 nucleotides are TGTGCCAGCAGTGAAGCGGCCATGGGCTGGGAGACCCAGTACTTC. Translating gives CASSEAAMGWETQYF.

The V call is TRBV14, the J call TRBJ1-3; no reliable D call. This CDR3 is built from 13 residues. The germline V gene encodes CDR1 SGHDN and CDR2 FVKESK. The V gene lost 1 base and the J gene lost 1 base, with 2 bases spanning the gap. The CDR3 bases are TGTGCCAGCAGCCAAGTGTCTGGAAACACCATATATTTT. Its protein product is CASSQVSGNTIYF. The variable domain in full, completed from reference TRBV14 and TRBJ1-3, reads EAGVTQFPSHSVIEKGQTVTLRCDPISGHDNLYWYRRVMGKEIKFLLHFVKESKQDESGMPNNRFLAERTGGTYSTLKVQPAELEDSGVYFCASSQVSGNTIYFGEGSWLTVV.

V usage is TRBV10-3 and J usage is TRBJ2-1, with 10 bases identical to TRBD2. Germline trimming cut 9 bases from V and 5 bases from J; bases unmatched to any gene: 16. The CDR3 loop spans 17 amino acids. Germline V CDR1 and CDR2: ENHRY, SYGVKD. CDR3 bases: TGTGCCATAAGAGGGGTGGTAGCGGGGGGAGCCCACAATGAGCAGTTCTTC. Translated: CAIRGVVAGGAHNEQFF.

V and J are TRBV5-1 and TRBJ1-3, with a weak D call TRBD1 (5 bases). Trimming stripped 1 base from V and 8 bases from J, with 22 bases between. The CDR3 consists of 17 residues. Germline lookup yields CDR1 SGHRS and CDR2 YFSETQ. The CDR3 loop reads CASSLSRDRAPGDTIYF. CDR3 DNA: TGCGCCAGCAGCTTGTCCCGGGACCGGGCTCCGGGCGACACCATATATTTT. Complete variable domain (other parts from reference TRBV5-1 and TRBJ1-3): KAGVTQTPRYLIKTRGQQVTLSCSPISGHRSVSWYQQTPGQGLQFLFEYFSETQRNKGNFPGRFSGRQFSNSRSEMNVSTLELGDSALYLCASSLSRDRAPGDTIYFGEGSWLTVV.

The V gene is TRBV6-1, the J gene TRBJ1-5; no reliable D call. The CDR3 is 13 residues long. Trimming cost V 6 bases and J 2 bases, with 8 bases left between them. Per germline, CDR1 MNHNS and CDR2 SASEGT. The DNA for the CDR3 is TGTGCCAGCAGGAGGGATCGCAATCAGCCCCAGCATTTT. Its translation: CASRRDRNQPQHF.

The gene calls are TRBV2 and TRBJ1-4; D is uncertain. Trimming removed 6 bases at V and 0 bases at J, with 8 bases between. The germline CDR1 and CDR2 sequences are SNHLY and FYNNEI. CDR3 length equals 14 residues. The CDR3 spells CASRSTATNEKLFF. In DNA form, the CDR3 reads TGTGCCAGCAGATCAACCGCAACTAATGAAAAACTGTTTTTT.

The rearrangement links TRBV5-6 to TRBJ2-2; D gene uncertain. Trimming removed 5 bases at V and 6 bases at J, with 14 bases between. Germline lookup yields CDR1 SGHDT and CDR2 YYEEEE. This CDR3 spans 14 amino acids. CDR3 in amino acids: CASSPIGNPGELFF. The CDR3 nucleotides are TGTGCCAGCAGTCCCATCGGCAACCCCGGGGAGCTGTTTTTT.

The chain uses TRBV5-1 and TRBJ2-1, with no clear D. The ends were cut back, 1 base at V and 7 bases at J, with 3 bases in the middle. Germline V gene lookup returns CDR1 SGHRS and CDR2 YFSETQ. The CDR3 is made up of 11 amino acids. This chain's CDR3 is CASSLRNEQFF. CDR3 nucleotide sequence: TGCGCCAGCAGCTTGAGAAATGAGCAGTTCTTC.

The CDR3 is CAWSVLAGGADTQYF. CDR3 DNA sequence: TGTGCCTGGAGTGTCCTAGCGGGGGGTGCAGATACGCAGTATTTT. This chain connects TRBV30 to TRBJ2-3, with 11 bases matching TRBD2. Looked up from germline, CDR1 is GTSNPN and CDR2 is SVGIG (reference sequence). The CDR3 contains 15 residues. Germline trimming cut 0 bases from V and 4 bases from J; bases unmatched to any gene: 3.

This chain connects TRBV29-1 to TRBJ1-4; 8 bases match TRBD1. V was pared by 4 bases and J by 8 bases, with 6 bases of the junction left unmatched. Germline CDR1 reads SQVTM; CDR2 reads ANQGSEA. The CDR3 runs to 13 residues. Here the CDR3 DNA reads TGCAGCGTTGGACAGGGGTTGGGGGAAAAACTGTTTTTT. Its protein is CSVGQGLGEKLFF.

V is TRBV6-1 and J is TRBJ1-2; a weak D match, TRBD1 (5 bases). This CDR3 contains 18 residues. The V gene lost 2 bases and the J gene lost 4 bases, with 23 bases spanning the gap. The germline CDR1 and CDR2 sequences are MNHNS and SASEGT. CDR3 in DNA: TGTGCCAGCAGTGAATCCAATGGGGCAACCTGGACCGTCTATGGCTACACCTTC. It specifies CASSESNGATWTVYGYTF.

This chain links TRBV2 with TRBJ2-5, with a tentative D call TRBD2 (6 bases). V was cut by 7 bases and J by 4 bases, with 16 bases left in between. CDR3 size: 14 residues. Germline CDR1 SNHLY, CDR2 FYNNEI. CDR3 region: CASTATGSRETQYF. CDR3 bases: TGTGCCAGCACCGCGACCGGGAGCCGAGAGACCCAGTACTTC.

V usage is TRBV7-2 and J usage is TRBJ1-2, with D hard to call. Germline assignment: CDR1 SGHTA and CDR2 FQGNSA. Trimming pared 1 base from V and 8 bases from J, leaving 20 bases between. CDR3 length equals 16 residues. CDR3 sequence: CASSLGGDGDVGGYTF. In DNA form, the CDR3 reads TGTGCCAGCAGCTTAGGGGGAGACGGAGACGTAGGAGGCTACACCTTC.

The chain joins TRBV27 to TRBJ2-5; D unresolved. Per the germline V gene, CDR1 is MNHEY and CDR2 is SMNVEV (reference sequence). CDR3 length: 12 amino acids. Deletions cut 2 bases from V and 6 bases from J, with 7 bases between. The CDR3 nucleotides are TGTGCCAGCAGTTTAGATGCGCAGACCCAGTACTTC. Amino acid sequence: CASSLDAQTQYF.

V and J are TRBV11-2 and TRBJ2-2; unclear D gene. V was pared by 6 bases and J by 4 bases, with 3 bases between. The germline V gene encodes CDR1 SGHAT and CDR2 FQNNGV. CDR3 length: 11 residues. The CDR3 DNA reads as TGTGCCAGCAGACTCACCGGGGAGCTGTTTTTT. Its translation: CASRLTGELFF. The full variable domain, in which reference TRBV11-2 and TRBJ2-2 provide the parts outside the CDR3, is EAGVAQSPRYKIIEKRQSVAFWCNPISGHATLYWYQQILGQGPKLLIQFQNNGVVDDSQLPKDRFSAERLKGVDSTLKIQPAKLEDSAVYLCASRLTGELFFGEGSRLTVL.

This sequence joins TRBV5-1 and TRBJ2-3, with 7 bases matching TRBD1. After removal of 4 bases from V and 1 base from J, the junction contained 3 bases not matched to a gene. This CDR3 has 14 amino acids. CDR1 SGHRS and CDR2 YFSETQ come from the germline V gene. The CDR3 coding sequence is TGCGCCAGCAGCCATGGGACAGGCACAGATACGCAGTATTTT. Translation: CASSHGTGTDTQYF.

The CDR3 region is CASRPYSGANVLTF. In DNA form, the CDR3 reads TGTGCCAGCAGGCCCTACTCTGGGGCCAACGTCCTGACTTTC. This chain joins TRBV6-4 and TRBJ2-6; D is undetermined. CDR1 is MRHNA and CDR2 is SNTAGT in the germline V gene. This CDR3 region has 14 residues. V was cut by 6 bases and J by 0 bases, with 6 bases left in between.

Only one count was recorded for this clone. V is TRBV2 and J is TRBJ1-5, with D hard to call. Between the trimmed V and J ends, which lost 8 bases and 7 bases, there was a span of 9 bases. The V gene's germline CDR1 is SNHLY and CDR2 FYNNEI. The CDR3 consists of 11 residues. The CDR3 DNA sequence: TGTGCCAGCGGACCATTCCAGCCCCAGCATTTT. Amino acid sequence: CASGPFQPQHF. Together with reference TRBV2 and TRBJ1-5, the CDR3 gives the full variable domain: EPEVTQTPSHQVTQMGQEVILRCVPISNHLYFYWYRQILGQKVEFLVSFYNNEISEKSEIFDDQFSVERPDGSNFTLKIRSTKLEDSAMYFCASGPFQPQHFGDGTRLSIL.

V usage is TRBV5-1 and J usage is TRBJ1-1; tentative D call: TRBD1 (6 bases). Germline V lookup: CDR1 SGHRS, CDR2 YFSETQ. There are 14 residues in the CDR3. Trimming shortened V by 0 bases and J by 5 bases, and 11 bases separated the two germline ends. CDR3 region: CASSLEQGRTEAFF. The CDR3 DNA sequence: TGCGCCAGCAGCTTGGAGCAGGGGAGGACTGAAGCTTTCTTT.

The chain carries TRBV30 and TRBJ2-5, with 10 bases fitting TRBD2. The junction had 5 bases not matched to a gene; V was cut back by 0 bases and J by 1 base. The CDR3 totals 16 residues. Germline lookup yields CDR1 GTSNPN and CDR2 SVGIG (reference sequence). For the CDR3, the DNA is TGTGCCTGGAGTGTAGTAGCGGGGGGCATCCAAGAGACCCAGTACTTC. This codes for CAWSVVAGGIQETQYF.

The J gene is TRBJ1-1, the V gene TRBV29-1; D is unclear. V was clipped by 7 bases and J by 5 bases, with 14 bases between them. CDR1 is SQVTM, CDR2 ANQGSEA, per germline. This CDR3 has 12 amino acids. The CDR3 spells CSANFQWTEAFF. DNA for the CDR3: TGCAGCGCAAACTTCCAGTGGACTGAAGCTTTCTTT.

This chain joins TRBV28 and TRBJ1-1; 8 bases are shared with TRBD1. The CDR3 spans 14 residues. Trimming at V came to 3 bases and at J to 5 bases, leaving 5 bases not matched to a gene. Germline CDR1 reads MDHEN; CDR2 reads SYDVKM. CDR3 coding DNA: TGTGCCAGCAGTTTCCAGGGGGCGGTAACTGAAGCTTTCTTT. Its protein product is CASSFQGAVTEAFF. The whole variable domain, remainder taken from reference TRBV28 and TRBJ1-1, is DVKVTQSSRYLVKRTGEKVFLECVQDMDHENMFWYRQDPGLGLRLIYFSYDVKMKEKGDIPEGYSVSREKKERFSLILESASTNQTSMYLCASSFQGAVTEAFFGQGTRLTVV.

The count of this clone is one. This sequence joins TRBV18 and TRBJ2-5; the match to TRBD1 covers 8 bases. The V gene end was trimmed by 3 bases and the J gene end by 5 bases; junction bases not matched to a gene: 8. This CDR3 has 15 residues. Germline CDR1 and CDR2: KGHSH and LQKENI. The CDR3 region is CASSPEWDRSETQYF. The CDR3 DNA is TGTGCCAGCTCACCTGAATGGGACAGGTCGGAGACCCAGTACTTC.

The chain employs TRBV10-3 and TRBJ1-1; no definite D call. The CDR3 sequence is 12 residues long. Trimming took off 10 bases at V and 5 bases at J, with 14 bases between the two ends. Germline CDR1 and CDR2: ENHRY and SYGVKD. The CDR3 sequence is CATRNLGTEAFF. In nucleotides, the CDR3 is TGTGCCACCAGGAATCTCGGAACTGAAGCTTTCTTT.